This TCR beta chain was captured in a study of T cell changes during pregnancy in multiple sclerosis. Libraries were prepared by immunoSEQ multiplex PCR; TCRdb keeps only in-frame clonotypes and omits some of them. There are 60,000 to 85,000 clones in the sample; 80% to 95% occur only once, and roughly 3.9% lies in the top ten. Trimming took 4 bases from V and 1 from J; bases not matched to a gene: 8. This CDR3 has 16 amino acids. CDR1 is MDHEN and CDR2 is SYDVKM in the germline V gene. The starting material was peripheral blood, obtained after pregnancy. The chain links TRBV28 to TRBJ2-7, with 9 bases fitting TRBD2. The receptor was isolated from a female donor in good health, enrolled as a control in a pregnancy study. CDR3 nucleotides: TGTGCCAGCAGTTCCCTTAGCGGGAGCCTATCCTACGAGCAGTACTTC. This codes for CASSSLSGSLSYEQYF.